These 7 T cell receptor beta chains were all obtained from the same sample, sequenced in a study of shared clonotypes between healthy human individuals. Clones were sequenced by immunoSEQ multiplex PCR, and TCRdb holds only the in-frame ones, with some missing. The sample comprises about 1,500,000 clones, approximately 96% of which are singletons, and roughly 1.2% rests with the top ten. Input material: naive CD4+ T cells sorted from blood. Indicated subset: CD45RA+ positively selected. The receptors were sampled from a man under 40 in good health.

The chain employs TRBV19 and TRBJ2-2; D not certain. The germline V and J ends were trimmed by 6 bases and 0 bases, with 8 bases remaining between them. Germline V gene sequence: CDR1 LNHDA, CDR2 SQIVND (reference sequence). This CDR3 has 14 amino acids. The CDR3 here is CASRLRANTGELFF. DNA of the CDR3: TGTGCCAGTAGGCTTCGGGCGAACACCGGGGAGCTGTTTTTT.

Here the CDR3 DNA reads TGCGCCAGCAGCGAAATAGCGGGAGGGCCGTTTAATGAGCAGTTCTTC. This gives the protein CASSEIAGGPFNEQFF. V gene TRBV10-1 combines with J gene TRBJ2-1; 11 bases fit TRBD2. Germline V gene data show CDR1 as WNHNN and CDR2 as SYGVQD (reference sequence). V was pared by 6 bases and J by 7 bases, with 11 bases of the junction left unmatched. This CDR3 has 16 residues.

This chain links TRBV21-1 with TRBJ2-7; TRBD1 is the table's D call, not checked against the DNA. TRBV21-1 is listed as a pseudogene. The CDR3 is 15 residues long. CDR3 in amino acids: CASSKRGDRGGEQYF. CDR3 in DNA: TGTGCCAGCAGCAAAAGGGGGGACAGGGGAGGCGAGCAGTACTTC.

The chain uses TRBV6-4 and TRBJ2-7, with a weak D call TRBD2 (6 bases). V dropped 5 bases and J dropped 1 base, with 12 bases sitting between them. There are 14 residues in the CDR3. Germline V gene lookup returns CDR1 MRHNA and CDR2 SNTAGT. Here the CDR3 reads CASSRLAGSYEQYF. Written as DNA, the CDR3 is TGTGCCAGCAGTCGGTTGGCGGGGTCCTACGAGCAGTACTTC.

The gene calls are TRBV28 and TRBJ2-2, with 12 bases aligning to TRBD2. Per germline, CDR1 MDHEN and CDR2 SYDVKM. J gave up 8 bases and V 6 bases, and 7 bases lay outside the gene matches. The CDR3 is 15 amino acids. CDR3 amino acids: CASRSSGRARGELFF. In nucleotides, the CDR3 is TGTGCCAGCAGATCTAGCGGGAGGGCCAGGGGGGAGCTGTTTTTT.

Only one count was recorded for this clone. The J gene is TRBJ1-1, the V gene TRBV11-2; weak D call: TRBD1 (6 bases). Germline CDR1 reads SGHAT; CDR2 reads FQNNGV. The CDR3 is 19 amino acids. V lost 0 bases and J lost 0, with 20 bases in between. CDR3 loop: CASSLEFGGQGGMNTEAFF. Here the CDR3 DNA reads TGTGCCAGCAGCTTAGAATTCGGGGGGCAGGGCGGAATGAACACTGAAGCTTTCTTT.

The chain joins TRBV14 to TRBJ2-7; the match to TRBD1 covers 7 bases. Trimming at V came to 1 base and at J to 7 bases, leaving 10 bases not matched to a gene. CDR3 length: 15 amino acids. The germline CDR1 and CDR2 sequences are SGHDN and FVKESK. In DNA form, the CDR3 reads TGTGCCAGCAGCCAAGCCAGGGGGTTGGTTGGGGAGCAGTACTTC. Protein: CASSQARGLVGEQYF.